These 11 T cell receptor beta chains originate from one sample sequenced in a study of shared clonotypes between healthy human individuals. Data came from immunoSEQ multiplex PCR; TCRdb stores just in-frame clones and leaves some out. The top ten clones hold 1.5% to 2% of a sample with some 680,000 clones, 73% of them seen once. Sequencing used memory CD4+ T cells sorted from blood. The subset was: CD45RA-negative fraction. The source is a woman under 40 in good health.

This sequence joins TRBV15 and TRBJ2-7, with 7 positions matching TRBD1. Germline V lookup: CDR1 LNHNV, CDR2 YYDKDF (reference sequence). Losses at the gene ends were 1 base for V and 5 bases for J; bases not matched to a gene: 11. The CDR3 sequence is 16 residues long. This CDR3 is CATSRARIGGIDEQYF. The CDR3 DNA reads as TGTGCCACCAGCAGAGCGCGTATAGGGGGCATCGACGAGCAGTACTTC. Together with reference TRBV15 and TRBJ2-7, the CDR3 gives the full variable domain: DAMVIQNPRYQVTQFGKPVTLSCSQTLNHNVMYWYQQKSSQAPKLLFHYYDKDFNNEADTPDNFQSRRPNTSFCFLDIRSPGLGDTAMYLCATSRARIGGIDEQYFGPGTRLTVT.

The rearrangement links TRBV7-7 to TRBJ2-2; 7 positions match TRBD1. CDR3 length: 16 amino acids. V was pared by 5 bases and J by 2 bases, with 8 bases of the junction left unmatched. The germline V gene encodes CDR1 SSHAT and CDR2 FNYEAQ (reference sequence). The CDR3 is CASSPQGVANTGELFF. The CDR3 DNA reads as TGTGCCAGCAGCCCTCAGGGGGTCGCCAACACCGGGGAGCTGTTTTTT.

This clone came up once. The CDR3 spells CATGQGTIYGYTF. The CDR3 DNA sequence: TGTGCCACCGGACAGGGGACTATCTATGGCTACACCTTC. The chain carries TRBV28 and TRBJ1-2; 9 nucleotides agree with TRBD1. Looked up from germline, CDR1 is MDHEN and CDR2 is SYDVKM. V was pared by 10 bases and J by 4 bases, with 7 bases of the junction left unmatched. This CDR3 is built from 13 residues.

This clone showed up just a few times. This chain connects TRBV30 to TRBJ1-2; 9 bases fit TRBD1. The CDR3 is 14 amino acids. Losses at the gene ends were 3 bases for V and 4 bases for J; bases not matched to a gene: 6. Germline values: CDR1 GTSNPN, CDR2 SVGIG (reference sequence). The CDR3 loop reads CAWRVTGGRYGYTF. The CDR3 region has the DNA TGTGCCTGGAGGGTAACAGGGGGCCGCTATGGCTACACCTTC.

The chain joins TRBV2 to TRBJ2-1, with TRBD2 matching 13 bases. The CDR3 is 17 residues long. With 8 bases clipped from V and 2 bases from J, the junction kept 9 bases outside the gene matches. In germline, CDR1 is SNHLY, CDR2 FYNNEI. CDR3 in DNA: TGTGCCAGCTCGGGACTAGCGGGAATTAGGGCCTACAATGAGCAGTTCTTC. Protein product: CASSGLAGIRAYNEQFF.

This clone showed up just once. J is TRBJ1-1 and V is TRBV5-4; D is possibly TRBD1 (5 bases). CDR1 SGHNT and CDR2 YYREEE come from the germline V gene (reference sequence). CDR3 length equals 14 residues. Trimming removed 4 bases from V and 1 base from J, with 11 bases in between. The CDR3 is CASSRGEGNTEAFF. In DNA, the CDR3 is TGTGCCAGCAGCAGAGGGGAGGGGAACACTGAAGCTTTCTTT.

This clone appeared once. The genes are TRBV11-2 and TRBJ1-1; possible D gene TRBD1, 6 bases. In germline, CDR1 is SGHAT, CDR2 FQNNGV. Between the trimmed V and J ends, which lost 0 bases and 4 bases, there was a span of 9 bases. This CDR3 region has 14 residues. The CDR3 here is CASSLEGGVTEAFF. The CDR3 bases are TGTGCCAGCAGCTTAGAAGGGGGGGTCACTGAAGCTTTCTTT.

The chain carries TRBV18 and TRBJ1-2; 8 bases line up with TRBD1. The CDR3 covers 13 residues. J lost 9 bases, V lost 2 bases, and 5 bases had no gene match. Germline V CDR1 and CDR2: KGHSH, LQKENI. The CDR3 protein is CASSPAQGESYTF. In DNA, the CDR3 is TGTGCCAGCTCACCAGCACAGGGGGAAAGCTACACCTTC.

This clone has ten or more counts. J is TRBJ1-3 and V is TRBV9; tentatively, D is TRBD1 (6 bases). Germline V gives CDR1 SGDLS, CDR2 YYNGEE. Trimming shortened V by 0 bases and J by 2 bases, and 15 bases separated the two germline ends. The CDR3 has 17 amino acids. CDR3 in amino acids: CASSVESWGAAGNTIYF. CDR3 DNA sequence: TGTGCCAGCAGCGTAGAGTCTTGGGGGGCAGCTGGAAACACCATATATTTT.

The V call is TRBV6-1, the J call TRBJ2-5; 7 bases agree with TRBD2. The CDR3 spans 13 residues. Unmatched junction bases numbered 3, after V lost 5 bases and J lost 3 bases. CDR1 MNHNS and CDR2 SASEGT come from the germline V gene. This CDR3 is CASSTAGEETQYF. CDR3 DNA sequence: TGTGCCAGCAGTACCGCGGGAGAAGAGACCCAGTACTTC.

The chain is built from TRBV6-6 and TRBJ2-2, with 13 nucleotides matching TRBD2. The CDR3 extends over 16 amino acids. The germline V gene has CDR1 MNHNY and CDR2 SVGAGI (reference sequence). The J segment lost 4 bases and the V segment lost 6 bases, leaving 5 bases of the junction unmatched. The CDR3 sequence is CASRGLAGETTGELFF. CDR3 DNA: TGTGCCAGCAGAGGACTAGCGGGAGAGACCACCGGGGAGCTGTTTTTT.